The sample holds a few counts of the clone carrying this T cell receptor (beta chain). Patients with alopecia areata provided lesional scalp punch biopsies as well as peripheral blood. The data were obtained in a study of CD8+ T cells in alopecia areata. RNA, once extracted, was reverse transcribed into cDNA for use as the sequencing template. Libraries were prepared by immunoSEQ multiplex PCR; TCRdb keeps only in-frame clonotypes and omits some of them. The sample consists of about 12,000 clones, roughly 56% of them appearing once. The CDR3 has 19 residues. Trimming at V came to 0 bases and at J to 0 bases, leaving 12 bases not matched to a gene. Germline V gene lookup returns CDR1 MGHRA and CDR2 YSYEKL.

Source material: skin. This TCR was recovered from a human donor with alopecia areata. The J gene is TRBJ1-2, the V gene TRBV4-1; 8 bases are a match to TRBD1. The CDR3: CASSQDLNLGQGANYGYTF. DNA of the CDR3: TGCGCCAGCAGCCAAGATCTAAACCTCGGACAGGGAGCTAACTATGGCTACACCTTC.